Each of the 27 T cell receptor beta chains below was sequenced from the same sample in a study of T cells in Graves' hyperthyroidism and ophthalmopathy. RNA transcripts served as the template for amplifying TCR beta CDR3 regions. The primer set for the first-round RT-PCR of the TCR CDR3 was HTBI. One entry per CDR3 protein, called by TCRdb with MiXCR from the multiplex PCR reads. The sample records around 350,000 distinct CDR3 sequences, approximately 13% being singletons. Specimen: blood. The receptors stem from a young woman with Graves' hyperthyroidism.

There are many counts of this clonotype. This chain links TRBV12-3 or TRBV12-4 with TRBJ1-3; D not resolved. Trimming stripped 3 bases from V and 0 bases from J, with 6 bases between. The CDR3 has 14 residues. The CDR3 reads CASSFLLSGNTIYF. CDR3 in DNA: TGTGCCAGCAGTTTTCTACTCTCTGGAAACACCATATATTTT.

This clonotype appeared many times. The CDR3 reads CSAPRTGDSPLHF. CDR3 coding DNA: TGCAGTGCACCTCGGACCGGGGATTCACCCCTCCACTTT. The chain combines TRBV20-1 with TRBJ1-6; no reliable D call. Trimming stripped 6 bases from V and 8 bases from J, with 14 bases between. CDR1 is DFQATT, CDR2 SNEGSKA, per germline (reference sequence). The CDR3 has 13 amino acids.

This clonotype was counted a few times. The CDR3 DNA reads TGTGCCAGCAGTGTATGGGGCGGTTCACCCCTCCACTTT. Residues: CASSVWGGSPLHF. V and J are TRBV2 and TRBJ1-6, with a possible D match to TRBD1 (5 bases). The CDR3 totals 13 residues. The V gene lost 4 bases and the J gene lost 9 bases, with 10 bases spanning the gap. The germline CDR1 and CDR2 sequences are SNHLY and FYNNEI.

This clonotype was seen many times. J is TRBJ1-5 and V is TRBV28; D possibly corresponds to TRBD1 (5 bases). The V and J ends lost 11 bases and 6 bases respectively, with 20 bases between them. The germline gives CDR1 MDHEN, CDR2 SYDVKM. There are 14 residues in the CDR3. CDR3 nucleotide sequence: TGTGCCGCAAATCGGGGGGGTATAGGTCAGCCCCAGCATTTT. It yields the protein CAANRGGIGQPQHF. The full variable domain, its missing parts supplied by reference TRBV28 and TRBJ1-5, is DVKVTQSSRYLVKRTGEKVFLECVQDMDHENMFWYRQDPGLGLRLIYFSYDVKMKEKGDIPEGYSVSREKKERFSLILESASTNQTSMYLCAANRGGIGQPQHFGDGTRLSIL.

The V and J genes are TRBV3-1 and TRBJ2-5; TRBD2 aligns across 12 bases. The CDR3 covers 16 residues. Trimming took 1 base from V and 4 from J; bases not matched to a gene: 4. CDR1 and CDR2 (germline): LGHDT, YNNKEL (reference sequence). CDR3 coding DNA: TGTGCCAGCAGCCAAGGGGCTAGCGGGGGGGGAGAGACCCAGTACTTC. It translates to CASSQGASGGGETQYF.

This clonotype was found many times. The J gene is TRBJ2-5, the V gene TRBV2, with 9 positions matching TRBD1. The germline gives CDR1 SNHLY, CDR2 FYNNEI. The V gene end was trimmed by 5 bases and the J gene end by 6 bases; junction bases not matched to a gene: 7. The CDR3 covers 14 residues. CDR3: CASSRDRAMKTQYF. For the CDR3, the DNA is TGTGCCAGCAGTCGGGACAGGGCTATGAAGACCCAGTACTTC.

This clonotype was seen a few times. V is TRBV15 and J is TRBJ2-7, with TRBD1 identical over 10 bases. V lost 0 bases and J lost 4; bases outside the gene matches: 3. CDR1 is LNHNV, CDR2 YYDKDF, per germline (reference sequence). The CDR3 covers 15 residues. CDR3 nucleotides: TGTGCCACCAGCAGAGAAGGGACAGGGGAATACGAGCAGTACTTC. Translating it yields CATSREGTGEYEQYF.

The gene calls are TRBV5-4 and TRBJ1-3, with 9 positions matching TRBD1. CDR1 and CDR2 (germline): SGHNT, YYREEE (reference sequence). This CDR3 is built from 15 residues. Trimming removed 3 bases from V and 4 bases from J; junction bases left unmatched: 5. CDR3: CASSSDRGTGNTIYF. In DNA form, the CDR3 reads TGTGCCAGCAGCTCGGACAGGGGAACAGGAAACACCATATATTTT. Drawing the rest from reference TRBV5-4 and TRBJ1-3, the complete variable domain is ETGVTQSPTHLIKTRGQQVTLRCSSQSGHNTVSWYQQALGQGPQFIFQYYREEENGRGNFPPRFSGLQFPNYSSELNVNALELDDSALYLCASSSDRGTGNTIYFGEGSWLTVV.

There are many counts of this clonotype. The gene calls are TRBV9 and TRBJ2-7; D might be TRBD1 (5 bases). The V gene lost 5 bases and the J gene lost 0 bases, with 9 bases spanning the gap. CDR1 and CDR2 from the germline V gene are SGDLS and YYNGEE. This CDR3 is 13 amino acids long. CDR3 amino acids: CASSPDNSYEQYF. The CDR3 DNA reads TGTGCCAGCAGTCCGGACAACTCCTACGAGCAGTACTTC.

Comment on this clonotype: This clone may be a read error of a much larger clone one base away. This rearrangement joins TRBV18 to TRBJ2-2; D possibly uses TRBD1 or TRBD2 (5 bases each). Trimming cost V 5 bases and J 5 bases, with 15 bases left between them. Germline CDR1 reads KGHSH; CDR2 reads LQKENI. This CDR3 is 15 amino acids long. CDR3 sequence reads: CASSSVEGRTGELFF. In DNA form, the CDR3 reads TGTGCCAGCTCATCGGTAGAGGGGCGGACCGGGGAGCTGTTTTTT.

This clonotype was recorded at least ten times. J is TRBJ2-3 and V is TRBV13, with 13 bases that match TRBD2. The CDR3 is 15 amino acids. Germline V gene data show CDR1 as PRHDT and CDR2 as FYEKMQ (reference sequence). V shed 6 bases, J shed 6 bases, and the junction held 6 bases outside the gene matches. For the CDR3, the DNA is TGTGCCAGCAGACTAGCGGGGGGGCCAATGGATACGCAGTATTTT. Translated: CASRLAGGPMDTQYF.

The CDR3 loop reads CASSSGTSGRYEQYF. CDR3 DNA sequence: TGTGCCAGCAGCTCGGGGACTAGCGGGAGATACGAGCAGTACTTC. This chain links TRBV5-4 with TRBJ2-7, with 14 bases aligning to TRBD2. The germline gives CDR1 SGHNT, CDR2 YYREEE (reference sequence). V shed 3 bases, J shed 4 bases, and the junction held 3 bases outside the gene matches. This CDR3 is built from 15 residues.

This clonotype came up many times. CDR3 region: CASGMDFTDTQYF. The CDR3 DNA is TGTGCCAGCGGAATGGACTTCACAGATACGCAGTATTTT. This chain links TRBV2 with TRBJ2-3, with D possibly matching TRBD2 (5 bases). Germline V gene data show CDR1 as SNHLY and CDR2 as FYNNEI. V was pared by 8 bases and J by 2 bases, with 11 bases between. There are 13 residues in the CDR3. Complete variable domain (other parts from reference TRBV2 and TRBJ2-3): EPEVTQTPSHQVTQMGQEVILRCVPISNHLYFYWYRQILGQKVEFLVSFYNNEISEKSEIFDDQFSVERPDGSNFTLKIRSTKLEDSAMYFCASGMDFTDTQYFGPGTRLTVL.

This clonotype was found many times. The V and J genes are TRBV6-1 and TRBJ1-5; no clear D. The V gene's germline CDR1 is MNHNS and CDR2 SASEGT. CDR3 length equals 12 residues. V was trimmed by 2 bases and J by 7 bases, leaving 6 bases between them. The CDR3: CASSELKQPQHF. CDR3 DNA sequence: TGTGCCAGCAGTGAATTAAAGCAGCCCCAGCATTTT.

This clonotype was detected many times. The genes are TRBV7-9 and TRBJ1-4; 7 nucleotides line up with TRBD1. The V gene end was trimmed by 8 bases and the J gene end by 3 bases; junction bases not matched to a gene: 6. Per the germline V gene, CDR1 is SEHNR and CDR2 is FQNEAQ (reference sequence). CDR3 size: 14 residues. CDR3 nucleotide sequence: TGTGCCAGCGCCTCGGGACAGCCTAATGAAAAACTGTTTTTT. Protein: CASASGQPNEKLFF.

This clonotype appeared a few times. The rearrangement uses TRBV7-6 and TRBJ2-1; D perhaps matches TRBD2 (6 bases). CDR3 length: 16 residues. Germline V gene sequence: CDR1 SGHVS, CDR2 FNYEAQ. Trimming removed 5 bases from V and 7 bases from J, with 21 bases in between. The CDR3 protein is CASSPRGLLPLNEQFF. CDR3 nucleotides: TGTGCCAGCAGCCCCCGCGGACTACTCCCCTTGAATGAGCAGTTCTTC. The whole variable domain, remainder taken from reference TRBV7-6 and TRBJ2-1, is GAGVSQSPRYKVTKRGQDVALRCDPISGHVSLYWYRQALGQGPEFLTYFNYEAQQDKSGLPNDRFSAERPEGSISTLTIQRTEQRDSAMYRCASSPRGLLPLNEQFFGPGTRLTVL.

Many counts were recorded for this clonotype. The chain is built from TRBV28 and TRBJ1-5; 8 bases match TRBD1. There are 15 residues in the CDR3. The germline V gene encodes CDR1 MDHEN and CDR2 SYDVKM. J lost 5 bases, V lost 7 bases, and 10 bases had no gene match. The CDR3: CASNLGQGFYQPQHF. The CDR3, as DNA: TGTGCCAGCAATCTCGGACAGGGTTTTTATCAGCCCCAGCATTTT.

This clonotype was counted many times. The chain couples TRBV12-3 or TRBV12-4 to TRBJ1-3; D is unclear. Trimming stripped 4 bases from V and 0 bases from J, with 16 bases between. The CDR3 spans 17 residues. CDR3 sequence: CASSSSPVHLSGNTIYF. CDR3 DNA: TGTGCCAGCAGTTCAAGCCCCGTGCATCTCTCTGGAAACACCATATATTTT.

This clonotype was seen more than once but under ten times. The rearrangement links TRBV6-1 to TRBJ2-1, with 7 bases matching TRBD1. With V trimmed by 8 bases and J by 1 base, 2 bases remained unmatched. The germline gives CDR1 MNHNS, CDR2 SASEGT. The CDR3 runs to 13 residues. The CDR3 region has the DNA TGTGCCAGCGGGACAGCTTCCTACAATGAGCAGTTCTTC. Encoded protein: CASGTASYNEQFF.

The V and J genes are TRBV7-8 and TRBJ2-6, with D unresolved. Germline loops: CDR1 SGHVS, CDR2 FQNEAQ. CDR3 size: 15 residues. With 0 bases removed from V and 0 bases from J, the gap between germline ends came to 3 bases. For the CDR3, the DNA is TGTGCCAGCAGCTTAGCGTTCTCTGGGGCCAACGTCCTGACTTTC. Its protein product is CASSLAFSGANVLTF.

This clonotype was counted many times. V is TRBV6-5 and J is TRBJ1-2; no definite D call. V dropped 0 bases and J dropped 0 bases, with 5 bases sitting between them. Germline CDR1 reads MNHEY; CDR2 reads SVGAGI. The CDR3 totals 14 residues. The CDR3 reads CASSYSVTNYGYTF. In DNA form, the CDR3 reads TGTGCCAGCAGTTACTCGGTCACTAACTATGGCTACACCTTC.

This clonotype was seen repeatedly, ten times or more. The chain uses TRBV3-1 and TRBJ2-1; D is unclear. Trimming removed 2 bases at V and 10 bases at J, with 18 bases between. This CDR3 contains 15 residues. Germline assignment: CDR1 LGHDT and CDR2 YNNKEL (reference sequence). CDR3 DNA sequence: TGTGCCAGCAGCCAACAGGTCCTCCACGGTGGGGAGCAGTTCTTC. As protein: CASSQQVLHGGEQFF.

This clonotype was found many times. The V and J genes are TRBV9 and TRBJ2-6; D gene unclear. Germline CDR1 SGDLS, CDR2 YYNGEE. V was clipped by 4 bases and J by 3 bases, with 8 bases between them. This CDR3 has 14 residues. CDR3 sequence: CASSYTIGANVLTF. For the CDR3, the DNA is TGTGCCAGCAGCTACACAATTGGGGCCAACGTCCTGACTTTC. The entire variable domain, with the rest obtained from reference TRBV9 and TRBJ2-6, is as follows: DSGVTQTPKHLITATGQRVTLRCSPRSGDLSVYWYQQSLDQGLQFLIQYYNGEERAKGNILERFSAQQFPDLHSELNLSSLELGDSALYFCASSYTIGANVLTFGAGSRLTVL.

This clonotype was counted many times. The chain is built from TRBV9 and TRBJ2-5; the match to TRBD1 covers 9 bases. Germline V gives CDR1 SGDLS, CDR2 YYNGEE. The CDR3 spans 16 residues. The junction had 6 bases not matched to a gene; V was cut back by 1 base and J by 2 bases. The CDR3 spells CASSVTQGAQQETQYF. As DNA, the CDR3 is TGTGCCAGCAGCGTAACACAGGGGGCGCAACAAGAGACCCAGTACTTC.

This clonotype has at least ten counts. The J gene is TRBJ2-3, the V gene TRBV2; 9 nucleotides match TRBD1. CDR3 length: 15 residues. Trimming cost V 1 base and J 5 bases; bases outside gene matches: 4. The germline V gene has CDR1 SNHLY and CDR2 FYNNEI. CDR3 coding DNA: TGTGCCAGCAGTGAAGTTGGGACAGGGATAGATACGCAGTATTTT. Amino acid sequence: CASSEVGTGIDTQYF.

This clonotype was observed many times. V is TRBV6-1 and J is TRBJ1-4; D is possibly TRBD1 (5 bases). The CDR3 covers 17 residues. The germline V gene has CDR1 MNHNS and CDR2 SASEGT. Trimming removed 6 bases from V and 0 bases from J, with 17 bases in between. This chain's CDR3 is CASSKATGTATNEKLFF. Here the CDR3 DNA reads TGTGCCAGCAGCAAAGCGACCGGGACGGCAACTAATGAAAAACTGTTTTTT.

This clonotype was found many times. The chain uses TRBV13 and TRBJ2-1; 8 bases agree with TRBD1. The CDR3 loop spans 14 amino acids. V lost 5 bases to trimming and J lost 7 bases; unmatched junction nucleotides: 7. CDR1 and CDR2 from the germline V gene are PRHDT and FYEKMQ (reference sequence). CDR3 residues: CASSPDRGGNEQFF. The DNA of the CDR3 is TGTGCCAGCAGCCCTGACAGGGGCGGGAATGAGCAGTTCTTC.